These 31 T cell receptor beta chains originate from one sample sequenced in a study of blood T cell repertoires in COVID-19 (dated by TCRdb to 2020 to 2021). The method behind the library was the immunoSEQ multiplex PCR assay. TCRdb retrieved this table from immuneACCESS and kept in-frame rearrangements only. Not all clones are present; in checked studies, unresolved V genes account for under half, and no reason is known for the remainder. In this sample the table shows some 43,000 clones, around 81% of which occur a single time. The ten largest clones add up to roughly 38% of the sample. Sequences were obtained from peripheral blood. The source of these receptors is a man in his forties with active or convalescent COVID-19.

V and J are TRBV5-1 and TRBJ1-1; D unresolved. Trimming removed 3 bases at V and 7 bases at J, with 16 bases between. The CDR3 totals 14 residues. Germline CDR1 SGHRS, CDR2 YFSETQ. The CDR3 nucleotides read TGCGCCAGCAGCTCAAGGACTGAGGTGGGTGAAGCTTTCTTT. It specifies CASSSRTEVGEAFF.

The rearrangement uses TRBV19 and TRBJ2-7; 8 positions agree with TRBD1. The CDR3 runs to 15 residues. Germline V gene data show CDR1 as LNHDA and CDR2 as SQIVND (reference sequence). The ends lost 1 base at V and 3 bases at J; junction bases unmatched: 5. CDR3 sequence: CASSIGAGGIYEQYF. CDR3 coding DNA: TGTGCCAGTAGTATAGGGGCAGGGGGCATCTACGAGCAGTACTTC.

The J gene is TRBJ2-1, the V gene TRBV5-6; D might be TRBD2 (6 bases). The CDR3 spans 13 residues. The ends were cut back, 4 bases at V and 5 bases at J, with 10 bases in the middle. Germline CDR1 reads SGHDT; CDR2 reads YYEEEE. The CDR3 protein is CASSPGTHNEQFF. CDR3 sequence (DNA): TGTGCCAGCAGCCCCGGGACTCACAATGAGCAGTTCTTC.

This clone was recorded only once. This rearrangement joins TRBV27 to TRBJ2-7; 7 nucleotides agree with TRBD1. The trim removed 3 bases at V and 3 bases at J, leaving 5 bases unmatched. The CDR3 is 14 residues long. CDR1 and CDR2 from the germline V gene are MNHEY and SMNVEV (reference sequence). CDR3 nucleotide sequence: TGTGCCAGCAGTTTTTCGGGACAGCGCTACGAGCAGTACTTC. Encoded protein: CASSFSGQRYEQYF.

This rearrangement joins TRBV7-9 to TRBJ1-4; no reliable D call. The germline CDR1 and CDR2 sequences are SEHNR and FQNEAQ (reference sequence). The CDR3 is made up of 15 amino acids. V was pared by 2 bases and J by 8 bases, with 15 bases between. This CDR3 is CASSLSIVGGEKLFF. CDR3 nucleotide sequence: TGTGCCAGCAGCTTAAGCATAGTCGGAGGAGAAAAACTGTTTTTT.

V gene TRBV3-1 (or the pseudogene TRBV3-2) combines with J gene TRBJ1-3, with D unresolved. CDR1 and CDR2 (germline): LGHDT, YNNKEL (reference sequence). This CDR3 region has 15 residues. The germline V and J ends were trimmed by 0 bases and 3 bases, with 9 bases remaining between them. The CDR3 DNA reads as TGTGCCAGCAGCCAAGAGTACAGATTTGGAAACACCATATATTTT. It yields the protein CASSQEYRFGNTIYF.

J is TRBJ1-2 and V is TRBV29-1; the match to TRBD1 covers 8 bases. The CDR3 sequence is 16 residues long. Germline CDR1 and CDR2: SQVTM and ANQGSEA. V gave up 1 base and J gave up 0 bases; unmatched junction bases: 7. CDR3 nucleotide sequence: TGCAGCGTTGAAGGGGACAGGAGACTACCTAACTATGGCTACACCTTC. It yields the protein CSVEGDRRLPNYGYTF.

The chain has TRBV19 and TRBJ2-2; TRBD1 aligns across 10 bases. The CDR3 extends over 15 amino acids. The germline V gene has CDR1 LNHDA and CDR2 SQIVND (reference sequence). With V trimmed by 5 bases and J by 4 bases, 4 bases remained unmatched. CDR3 protein: CASSLGDRGTGELFF. DNA of the CDR3: TGTGCCAGTAGTCTGGGGGACAGGGGCACCGGGGAGCTGTTTTTT.

The rearrangement joins TRBV27 to TRBJ2-6, with TRBD2 as a possible D gene (6 bases). CDR3 length: 15 amino acids. Germline lookup yields CDR1 MNHEY and CDR2 SMNVEV (reference sequence). V lost 6 bases, J lost 1 base, and 10 bases lay in between. This CDR3 reads CASRQGTSGANVLTF. Written as DNA, the CDR3 is TGTGCCAGCAGACAAGGGACTTCTGGGGCCAACGTCCTGACTTTC.

The V and J genes are TRBV29-1 and TRBJ2-5; D may be TRBD1 (6 bases). In germline, CDR1 is SQVTM, CDR2 ANQGSEA. CDR3 length: 15 residues. Trimming left V 6 bases short and J 5 bases short, with 22 bases between. CDR3 amino acids: CSVTRVGAGGETQYF. The CDR3 nucleotides read TGCAGCGTGACCCGGGTGGGGGCCGGCGGGGAGACCCAGTACTTC.

The chain employs TRBV6-5 and TRBJ1-6, with a tentative D call TRBD1 (6 bases). Germline V gene lookup returns CDR1 MNHEY and CDR2 SVGAGI. The length of the CDR3 is 14 residues. V was shortened by 6 bases and J by 10 bases, with 16 bases between the two germline ends. CDR3 in DNA: TGTGCCAGCAGCCCGGGACAAGTAGCCTCACCCCTCCACTTT. Amino acids: CASSPGQVASPLHF.

The V and J genes are TRBV9 and TRBJ2-1; 13 bases align to TRBD2. This CDR3 is 16 amino acids long. J gave up 7 bases and V 0 bases, and 4 bases lay outside the gene matches. CDR1 is SGDLS, CDR2 YYNGEE, per germline. The CDR3 sequence: CASSVGTSGSLNEQFF. CDR3 bases: TGTGCCAGCAGCGTAGGGACTAGCGGGAGTCTTAATGAGCAGTTCTTC.

This chain links TRBV14 with TRBJ1-1; 7 nucleotides line up with TRBD1. With V trimmed by 5 bases and J by 5 bases, 11 bases remained unmatched. The germline gives CDR1 SGHDN, CDR2 FVKESK. The CDR3 totals 15 residues. CDR3 sequence reads: CASSDPGQRTTEAFF. CDR3 bases: TGTGCCAGCAGCGATCCGGGACAGCGAACAACTGAAGCTTTCTTT.

The count of this clone is one. The germline gene is not matched at one end of the junction; a read error may be the cause. This specimen includes other DNA sequences encoding the same CDR3. The CDR3 protein is CASSLSWRSYEQYF. CDR3 sequence (DNA): TGTGCCAGTAGCTTAAGTTGGAGGTCTTACGAGCAGTACTTC. This chain links TRBV11-1 with TRBJ2-7, with D perhaps matching TRBD2 (5 bases). The CDR3 consists of 14 residues. Germline CDR1 SGHAT, CDR2 FQDESV (reference sequence).

The chain links TRBV30 to TRBJ1-1; 7 bases align to TRBD1. Germline V gives CDR1 GTSNPN, CDR2 SVGIG (reference sequence). Trimming cost V 4 bases and J 5 bases; bases outside gene matches: 4. The CDR3 extends over 12 amino acids. The DNA of the CDR3 is TGTGCCTGGACAGGGGGGAAAACTGAAGCTTTCTTT. Amino acid sequence: CAWTGGKTEAFF. The full variable domain, rest sourced from reference TRBV30 and TRBJ1-1, is SQTIHQWPATLVQPVGSPLSLECTVEGTSNPNLYWYRQAAGRGLQLLFYSVGIGQISSEVPQNLSASRPQDRQFILSSKKLLLSDSGFYLCAWTGGKTEAFFGQGTRLTVV.

This clone was counted once. The chain employs TRBV6-2 or TRBV6-3 and TRBJ1-2; tentative D call: TRBD1 (5 bases). CDR1 and CDR2 (germline): MNHEY, SVGEGT. The length of the CDR3 is 12 residues. Trimming left V 2 bases short and J 7 bases short, with 8 bases between. CDR3 coding DNA: TGTGCCAGCAGTTACGAAAGGGGTGGCTACACCTTC. It encodes CASSYERGGYTF.

The chain couples TRBV29-1 to TRBJ2-7; maybe TRBD1 (5 bases). The CDR3 is made up of 14 amino acids. Trimming pared 2 bases from V and 0 bases from J, leaving 11 bases between. Germline V CDR1 and CDR2: SQVTM, ANQGSEA. In nucleotides, the CDR3 is TGCAGCGTTGAATGGCAGGGAAGCTCCTACGAGCAGTACTTC. It encodes CSVEWQGSSYEQYF.

The CDR3 sequence is CASSLDRAGYGYTF. CDR3 nucleotide sequence: TGTGCCAGCAGTCTCGACAGGGCCGGCTATGGCTACACCTTC. The chain combines TRBV28 with TRBJ1-2; 7 positions agree with TRBD1. The length of the CDR3 is 14 residues. J was trimmed by 4 bases and V by 5 bases; bases with no gene match: 7. Germline V gene sequence: CDR1 MDHEN, CDR2 SYDVKM.

The V call is TRBV2, the J call TRBJ1-3; TRBD1 matches at 9 bases. The CDR3 is 16 amino acids. V shed 1 base, J shed 1 base, and the junction held 2 bases outside the gene matches. CDR1 and CDR2 (germline): SNHLY, FYNNEI. CDR3 bases: TGTGCCAGCAGTGAAGGAGGGACAGGGTCTGGAAACACCATATATTTT. Amino acids: CASSEGGTGSGNTIYF.

This chain links TRBV28 with TRBJ2-5, with D maybe TRBD1 (6 bases). Per the germline V gene, CDR1 is MDHEN and CDR2 is SYDVKM. V lost 5 bases and J lost 4, with 14 bases in between. The CDR3 runs to 14 residues. CDR3 sequence: CASSGLGAGETQYF. As DNA, the CDR3 is TGTGCCAGCAGTGGACTGGGGGCCGGAGAGACCCAGTACTTC.

The chain couples TRBV5-1 to TRBJ2-1; possible D gene TRBD1, 7 bases. The germline CDR1 and CDR2 sequences are SGHRS and YFSETQ. The CDR3 covers 17 residues. The V end lost 4 bases, the J end lost 0 bases, and 17 bases lay between the germline ends. The CDR3 loop reads CASSGIRGTDSYNEQFF. The CDR3 nucleotides read TGCGCCAGCAGCGGGATACGCGGGACAGACTCCTACAATGAGCAGTTCTTC.

The J gene is TRBJ2-2, the V gene TRBV6-5; 9 positions match TRBD2. The CDR3 totals 15 residues. The ends lost 7 bases at V and 2 bases at J; junction bases unmatched: 5. Germline CDR1 reads MNHEY; CDR2 reads SVGAGI. Written as DNA, the CDR3 is TGTGCCAGCAAATCAGCGGGAGGCAACACCGGGGAGCTGTTTTTT. Translation: CASKSAGGNTGELFF.

This chain joins TRBV30 and TRBJ1-4; 7 bases line up with TRBD1. With V trimmed by 2 bases and J by 8 bases, 8 bases remained unmatched. Per the germline V gene, CDR1 is GTSNPN and CDR2 is SVGIG (reference sequence). The CDR3 is 14 residues long. The CDR3: CAWSTGVIGEKLFF. The CDR3 DNA sequence: TGTGCCTGGAGTACAGGGGTTATAGGCGAAAAACTGTTTTTT.

This rearrangement joins TRBV6-5 to TRBJ1-2; TRBD1 might be the D (6 bases). The CDR3 totals 15 residues. Trimming left V 4 bases short and J 5 bases short, with 17 bases between. Per the germline V gene, CDR1 is MNHEY and CDR2 is SVGAGI. The CDR3 here is CASSSAGAGEYGYTF. CDR3 nucleotide sequence: TGTGCCAGCAGTTCCGCGGGGGCCGGAGAATATGGCTACACCTTC.

This clone was recorded once. V and J are TRBV3-1 (or the pseudogene TRBV3-2) and TRBJ2-6; the match to TRBD2 covers 11 bases. The CDR3 length is 18 residues. The junction had 5 bases not matched to a gene; V was cut back by 4 bases and J by 0 bases. Germline assignment: CDR1 LGHDT and CDR2 YNNKEL (reference sequence). The CDR3 DNA follows: TGTGCCAGCAGCCCGGGACTAGCGGTTGTCTCTGGGGCCAACGTCCTGACTTTC. Translated, it gives CASSPGLAVVSGANVLTF.

The CDR3 here is CASSLVDRGGYTF. CDR3 DNA sequence: TGTGCCAGCAGTTTAGTGGACAGGGGTGGCTACACCTTC. This chain links TRBV28 with TRBJ1-2, with 9 bases matching TRBD1. Looked up from germline, CDR1 is MDHEN and CDR2 is SYDVKM. This CDR3 contains 13 residues. The junction had 2 bases not matched to a gene; V was cut back by 2 bases and J by 7 bases.

This clone was recorded only once. This rearrangement joins TRBV10-1 to TRBJ1-1; D is uncertain. V lost 3 bases and J lost 3, with 5 bases in between. Germline CDR1 WNHNN, CDR2 SYGVQD (reference sequence). The CDR3 totals 12 residues. This CDR3 is CASSEEDTEAFF. For the CDR3, the DNA is TGCGCCAGCAGTGAAGAGGACACTGAAGCTTTCTTT.

The chain joins TRBV28 to TRBJ2-2; D gene uncertain. V was cut by 3 bases and J by 5 bases, with 4 bases left in between. The CDR3 totals 12 residues. Germline V gene lookup returns CDR1 MDHEN and CDR2 SYDVKM. CDR3 in amino acids: CASSFLTGELFF. The CDR3 DNA follows: TGTGCCAGCAGTTTTCTGACCGGGGAGCTGTTTTTT.

The chain uses TRBV28 and TRBJ1-5, with TRBD1 matching over 10 bases. This CDR3 spans 16 amino acids. Per germline, CDR1 MDHEN and CDR2 SYDVKM. V was pared by 0 bases and J by 3 bases, with 2 bases of the junction left unmatched. The CDR3 reads CASSLWGQGPNQPQHF. The CDR3 DNA is TGTGCCAGCAGTTTATGGGGACAGGGGCCCAATCAGCCCCAGCATTTT.

The chain links TRBV2 to TRBJ2-7; unclear D gene. CDR1 SNHLY and CDR2 FYNNEI come from the germline V gene. This CDR3 comprises 13 residues. V was shortened by 2 bases and J by 7 bases, with 12 bases between the two germline ends. CDR3 in DNA: TGTGCCAGCAGTGAATTAAGAGTTGGTGAGCAGTACTTC. Translation: CASSELRVGEQYF.

This clone showed up just once. This chain links TRBV7-3 with TRBJ2-7, with D possibly being TRBD1 (5 bases). Germline CDR1 and CDR2: SGHTA and FQGTGA. The CDR3 length is 13 residues. The V end was cut by 3 bases, the J end by 6 bases, with 12 bases between. The CDR3 DNA sequence: TGTGCCAGCAGCTTTGACAGACAAAGCGAGCAGTACTTC. This codes for CASSFDRQSEQYF.